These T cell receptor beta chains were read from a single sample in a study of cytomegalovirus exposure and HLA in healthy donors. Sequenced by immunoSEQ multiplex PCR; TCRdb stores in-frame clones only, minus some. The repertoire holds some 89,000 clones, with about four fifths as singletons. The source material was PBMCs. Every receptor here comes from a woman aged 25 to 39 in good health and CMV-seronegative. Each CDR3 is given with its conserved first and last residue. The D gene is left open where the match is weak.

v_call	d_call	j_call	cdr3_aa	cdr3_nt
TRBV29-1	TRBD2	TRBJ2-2	CSALAGVQGGELFF	TGCAGCGCGCTAGCGGGAGTCCAGGGCGGGGAGCTGTTTTTT
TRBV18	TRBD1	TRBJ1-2	CASSRAVLGTGSGYTF	TGTGCCAGCTCACGAGCGGTATTAGGGACAGGGTCTGGCTACACCTTC
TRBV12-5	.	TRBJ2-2	CASGFTQANTGELFF	TGTGCTAGTGGTTTCACACAGGCGAACACCGGGGAGCTGTTTTTT
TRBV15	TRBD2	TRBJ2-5	CATSRGVRETQYF	TGTGCCACCAGCCGGGGGGTAAGAGAGACCCAGTACTTC
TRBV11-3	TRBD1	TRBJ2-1	CASSLGDRWSSYNEQFF	TGTGCCAGCAGCTTAGGGGACAGGTGGTCCTCCTACAATGAGCAGTTCTTC
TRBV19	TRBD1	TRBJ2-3	CASTPGQGFTDTQYF	TGTGCCAGTACTCCGGGACAGGGGTTCACAGATACGCAGTATTTT
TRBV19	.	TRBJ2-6	CASSISAGSGANVLTF	TGTGCCAGTAGTATATCGGCAGGTTCTGGGGCCAACGTCCTGACTTTC
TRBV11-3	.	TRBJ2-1	CASSLSTGEQFF	TGTGCCAGCAGCTTATCAACGGGTGAGCAGTTCTTC
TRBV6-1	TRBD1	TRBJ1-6	CAGARGQRGNSPLHF	TGTGCCGGGGCGAGGGGGCAGAGAGGCAATTCACCCCTCCACTTT
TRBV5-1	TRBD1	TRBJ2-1	CASSERTGTSYNEQFF	TGCGCCAGCAGCGAACGGACAGGGACCTCCTACAATGAGCAGTTCTTC
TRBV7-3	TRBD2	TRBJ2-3	CASSTRLAGPTDTQYF	TGTGCCAGCAGCACCCGACTAGCGGGACCCACAGATACGCAGTATTTT
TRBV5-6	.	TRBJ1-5	CASSLGAPPGHIAYQPQHF	TGTGCCAGCAGCTTGGGGGCCCCCCCAGGGCATATTGCCTATCAGCCCCAGCATTTT
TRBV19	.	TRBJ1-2	CASSISRWGYTF	TGTGCCAGTAGTATTTCCAGGTGGGGCTACACCTTC
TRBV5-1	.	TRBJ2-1	CASSQGSVGNEQFF	TGCGCCAGCAGCCAGGGGAGTGTGGGCAATGAGCAGTTCTTC
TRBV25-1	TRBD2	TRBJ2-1	CASSKWTSGSSLYNEQFF	TGTGCCAGCAGTAAATGGACTAGCGGGAGCTCGCTCTACAATGAGCAGTTCTTC